These 27 T cell receptor beta chains share one sample of origin, sequenced in a study of T cells after yellow fever vaccination. TCRdb passed the 5' RACE reads through MiXCR, listing each CDR3 protein once. The top ten hold around 3.2% of the sample, which has some 340,000 distinct CDR3 sequences, roughly a tenth seen once. The sample consisted of CD4+ T cells sorted from PBMCs, taken 45 days after the yellow fever booster vaccination. These receptors were collected from a man in his late teens or twenties who received the YFV17D yellow fever vaccine.

This clonotype was seen more than once but under ten times. The chain combines TRBV7-2 with TRBJ2-2; 8 nucleotides line up with TRBD2. This CDR3 comprises 16 residues. The V and J ends lost 2 bases and 4 bases, in that order; junction bases with no gene match: 6. Germline V gives CDR1 SGHTA, CDR2 FQGNSA. The CDR3 bases are TGTGCCAGCAGCTTATACCGGGGGGGCCCCACCGGGGAGCTGTTTTTT. It translates to CASSLYRGGPTGELFF.

This clonotype was counted between two and nine times. The CDR3 DNA reads as TGCAGTGCACTCGGACGGATGCGAGGGCAGCCCCAGCATTTT. Protein: CSALGRMRGQPQHF. V usage is TRBV20-1 and J usage is TRBJ1-5; D unclear. Germline V gives CDR1 DFQATT, CDR2 SNEGSKA (reference sequence). Trimming pared 6 bases from V and 7 bases from J, leaving 19 bases between. This CDR3 is built from 14 residues.

The rearrangement joins TRBV11-2 to TRBJ1-5; possibly TRBD1 for D (6 bases). The CDR3 consists of 15 residues. Trimming shortened V by 3 bases and J by 3 bases, and 12 bases separated the two germline ends. Per the germline V gene, CDR1 is SGHAT and CDR2 is FQNNGV. The chain's CDR3 is CASSFSGANNQPQHF. In nucleotides, the CDR3 is TGTGCCAGCAGCTTTTCGGGGGCTAACAATCAGCCCCAGCATTTT. Looking up the rest from reference TRBV11-2 and TRBJ1-5 gives the full variable domain: EAGVAQSPRYKIIEKRQSVAFWCNPISGHATLYWYQQILGQGPKLLIQFQNNGVVDDSQLPKDRFSAERLKGVDSTLKIQPAKLEDSAVYLCASSFSGANNQPQHFGDGTRLSIL.

There are a few counts of this clonotype. The CDR3 bases are TGTGCCAGCAGATTGCGGGACGGCGGCTCCTACGAGCAGTACGTC. It translates to CASRLRDGGSYEQYV. The chain combines TRBV2 with TRBJ2-7; possibly TRBD2 for D (6 bases). Germline lookup yields CDR1 SNHLY and CDR2 FYNNEI. V gave up 6 bases and J gave up 0 bases, with 15 bases separating them. The CDR3 runs to 15 residues.

The chain combines TRBV12-3 or TRBV12-4 with TRBJ2-7, with D hard to call. Trimming left V 6 bases short and J 2 bases short, with 23 bases between. The CDR3 loop spans 17 amino acids. The CDR3 is CASSRPERDPWAYEQYF. DNA of the CDR3: TGTGCCAGCAGCCGGCCCGAAAGGGATCCGTGGGCCTACGAGCAGTACTTC.

There are a few counts of this clonotype. The chain uses TRBV6-2 or TRBV6-3 and TRBJ2-1; TRBD2 aligns across 10 bases. CDR1 and CDR2 (germline): MNHEY, SVGEGT. CDR3 length: 16 residues. J gave up 4 bases and V 0 bases, and 3 bases lay outside the gene matches. In DNA, the CDR3 is TGTGCCAGCAGTTACTCACTAGCGGGGACATACAATGAGCAGTTCTTC. This sequence encodes CASSYSLAGTYNEQFF.

This clonotype occurred many times. The chain carries TRBV7-2 and TRBJ2-3, with a possible D match to TRBD1 (5 bases). V lost 1 base and J 1 base, leaving 12 bases between the germline ends. The CDR3 is made up of 16 amino acids. The germline V gene has CDR1 SGHTA and CDR2 FQGNSA. In nucleotides, the CDR3 is TGTGCCAGCAGCTTAGAAGGGGTCATAGGCACAGATACGCAGTATTTT. Translated, it gives CASSLEGVIGTDTQYF.

This clonotype was seen a handful of times. This chain joins TRBV7-3 and TRBJ2-2; the match to TRBD1 covers 8 bases. V was pared by 5 bases and J by 4 bases, with 6 bases of the junction left unmatched. The germline V gene encodes CDR1 SGHTA and CDR2 FQGTGA. CDR3 length: 15 amino acids. This chain's CDR3 is CASSGAGGATGELFF. The CDR3 DNA reads TGTGCCAGCAGCGGAGCAGGGGGCGCCACCGGGGAGCTGTTTTTT.

This clonotype occurred a few times. This chain links TRBV4-1 with TRBJ1-2, with TRBD1 matching 7 bases. In germline, CDR1 is MGHRA, CDR2 YSYEKL. This CDR3 is built from 14 residues. With 9 bases clipped from V and 0 bases from J, the junction kept 7 bases outside the gene matches. CDR3 coding DNA: TGCGCCAGGAGACCCGGGACAGCTAACTATGGCTACACCTTC. Translating it yields CARRPGTANYGYTF.

The CDR3 coding sequence is TGTGCCAGCTCACCGACAGCGGGGGGGGTCCAAGAGACCCAGTACTTC. This codes for CASSPTAGGVQETQYF. The V gene is TRBV18, the J gene TRBJ2-5; 10 bases match TRBD2. The ends lost 3 bases at V and 1 base at J; junction bases unmatched: 5. The CDR3 is 16 residues long. CDR1 and CDR2 (germline): KGHSH, LQKENI.

The rearrangement links TRBV6-6 to TRBJ1-5, with D unclear. Trimming took off 4 bases at V and 0 bases at J, with 7 bases between the two ends. Germline CDR1 and CDR2: MNHNY and SVGAGI (reference sequence). This CDR3 has 14 amino acids. The chain's CDR3 is CASSWDYSNQPQHF. The CDR3 coding sequence is TGTGCCAGCAGTTGGGATTATAGCAATCAGCCCCAGCATTTT.

This clonotype appeared a few times. This chain links TRBV6-6 with TRBJ2-1, with D maybe TRBD1 (5 bases). The length of the CDR3 is 12 residues. Germline CDR1 MNHNY, CDR2 SVGAGI (reference sequence). The ends were cut back, 6 bases at V and 5 bases at J, with 8 bases in the middle. This chain's CDR3 is CASRGVNNEQFF. The CDR3 bases are TGTGCCAGCAGAGGGGTCAACAATGAGCAGTTCTTC.

This clonotype was observed a few times. The rearrangement links TRBV11-2 to TRBJ1-2; 7 nucleotides align to TRBD1. Trimming took 8 bases from V and 5 from J; bases not matched to a gene: 8. The germline gives CDR1 SGHAT, CDR2 FQNNGV. CDR3 length: 13 amino acids. CDR3 sequence reads: CASVGTANYGYTF. The CDR3 DNA reads TGTGCCAGCGTCGGGACAGCGAATTATGGCTACACCTTC.

This clonotype was seen at least ten times. This rearrangement joins TRBV6-2 or TRBV6-3 to TRBJ2-7, with TRBD1 identical over 11 bases. The CDR3 is 15 amino acids. Looked up from germline, CDR1 is MNHEY and CDR2 is SVGEGT. The V gene end was trimmed by 1 base and the J gene end by 2 bases; junction bases not matched to a gene: 1. CDR3 protein: CASSYLDRGPYEQYV. As DNA, the CDR3 is TGTGCCAGCAGTTACTTGGACAGGGGGCCCTACGAGCAGTACGTC.

In this sample, this clonotype turned up a few times. J is TRBJ2-2 and V is TRBV5-5; 8 bases are shared with TRBD1. Germline CDR1 reads SGHKS; CDR2 reads YYEKEE (reference sequence). This CDR3 has 16 residues. Germline trimming cut 1 base from V and 4 bases from J; bases unmatched to any gene: 6. The CDR3 is CASSLRQGAITGELFF. The CDR3 nucleotides are TGTGCCAGCAGCTTGCGGCAGGGGGCCATCACCGGGGAGCTGTTTTTT.

The chain has TRBV7-9 and TRBJ1-2, with TRBD1 as a possible D gene (5 bases). This CDR3 has 16 residues. In germline, CDR1 is SEHNR, CDR2 FQNEAQ (reference sequence). Trimming removed 5 bases from V and 2 bases from J, with 18 bases in between. CDR3 DNA sequence: TGTGCCAGCAGCCCAACGGGTCGGGGGAGGAACTATGGCTACACCTTC. It specifies CASSPTGRGRNYGYTF.

This clonotype was seen only a few times. This rearrangement joins TRBV7-2 to TRBJ2-5, with 10 positions matching TRBD2. The CDR3 runs 16 residues. CDR1 SGHTA and CDR2 FQGNSA come from the germline V gene. The J segment lost 5 bases and the V segment lost 1 base, leaving 7 bases of the junction unmatched. The CDR3 is CASSLERGLARETQYF. DNA of the CDR3: TGTGCCAGCAGCTTAGAGCGGGGACTAGCGAGGGAGACCCAGTACTTC. The full variable domain, in which reference TRBV7-2 and TRBJ2-5 provide the parts outside the CDR3, is GAGVSQSPSNKVTEKGKDVELRCDPISGHTALYWYRQSLGQGLEFLIYFQGNSAPDKSGLPSDRFSAERTGGSVSTLTIQRTQQEDSAVYLCASSLERGLARETQYFGPGTRLLVL.

The sample holds a few counts of this clonotype. The J gene is TRBJ2-3, the V gene TRBV6-5, with 7 positions matching TRBD2. The J segment lost 2 bases and the V segment lost 5 bases, leaving 4 bases of the junction unmatched. The CDR3 has 14 amino acids. In germline, CDR1 is MNHEY, CDR2 SVGAGI. CDR3 in amino acids: CASSPSGFTDTQYF. The CDR3 nucleotides read TGTGCCAGCAGTCCTAGCGGATTCACAGATACGCAGTATTTT.

This clonotype was detected only a few times. The chain couples TRBV12-3 or TRBV12-4 to TRBJ2-7; TRBD2 is a possible D gene (5 bases). The CDR3 is 13 amino acids. Trimming shortened V by 5 bases and J by 6 bases, and 14 bases separated the two germline ends. Written as DNA, the CDR3 is TGTGCCAGCAGTCAACGCGAGGGCGGCGAGCAGTACGTC. Its protein is CASSQREGGEQYV.

V is TRBV7-9 and J is TRBJ1-4; D is unclear. CDR3 length: 14 amino acids. Looked up from germline, CDR1 is SEHNR and CDR2 is FQNEAQ (reference sequence). Trimming removed 4 bases at V and 4 bases at J, with 10 bases between. The DNA of the CDR3 is TGTGCCAGCAGCTCCGGACGGGTTAATGAAAAACTGTTTTTT. Its protein product is CASSSGRVNEKLFF.

This sequence joins TRBV5-1 and TRBJ2-7; maybe TRBD1 (6 bases). Trimming cost V 4 bases and J 5 bases, with 16 bases left between them. Looked up from germline, CDR1 is SGHRS and CDR2 is YFSETQ. The CDR3 runs 14 residues. The CDR3 here is CASSTYRAGNEQYF. In DNA form, the CDR3 reads TGCGCCAGCAGCACCTACAGGGCAGGCAACGAGCAGTACTTC.

The chain employs TRBV7-9 and TRBJ1-2; 7 nucleotides align to TRBD1. Germline CDR1 SEHNR, CDR2 FQNEAQ (reference sequence). This CDR3 spans 12 amino acids. The V gene end was trimmed by 5 bases and the J gene end by 7 bases; junction bases not matched to a gene: 4. CDR3 in DNA: TGTGCCAGCAGCCAGAACAGGGGTGGCTACACCTTC. It encodes CASSQNRGGYTF.

In this sample, this clonotype turned up a few times. V usage is TRBV15 and J usage is TRBJ1-2, with a weak D call TRBD1 (6 bases). Trimming pared 0 bases from V and 8 bases from J, leaving 13 bases between. Germline-derived CDR1 and CDR2 are LNHNV and YYDKDF (reference sequence). The length of the CDR3 is 14 residues. The CDR3 nucleotides read TGTGCCACCAGCAGAGATGGACAGAGCGGAGGCTACACCTTC. Translating it yields CATSRDGQSGGYTF.

This clonotype came up many times. The chain combines TRBV10-3 with TRBJ2-7; no clear D gene. The V and J ends lost 10 bases and 0 bases respectively, with 19 bases between them. From germline, CDR1 is ENHRY and CDR2 SYGVKD. The CDR3 contains 15 residues. For the CDR3, the DNA is TGTGCCAGCTCGCTCGGACCCAGGAGCTCCTACGAGCAGTACGTC. This codes for CASSLGPRSSYEQYV.

Ten or more counts support this clonotype. The V call is TRBV28, the J call TRBJ2-1; D perhaps matches TRBD1 (6 bases). CDR1 MDHEN and CDR2 SYDVKM come from the germline V gene. V was trimmed by 6 bases and J by 5 bases, leaving 8 bases between them. The CDR3 totals 12 residues. As DNA, the CDR3 is TGTGCCAGCAGGGACAGACACAATGAGCAGTTCTTC. It translates to CASRDRHNEQFF.

This clonotype was seen at least ten times. The chain has TRBV20-1 and TRBJ1-5, with TRBD1 identical over 9 bases. The CDR3 is 13 residues long. CDR1 DFQATT and CDR2 SNEGSKA come from the germline V gene (reference sequence). The trim removed 5 bases at V and 6 bases at J, leaving 5 bases unmatched. CDR3 sequence: CSAAQGAGQPQHF. The CDR3 nucleotides are TGCAGTGCTGCACAGGGGGCTGGTCAGCCCCAGCATTTT.

J is TRBJ2-3 and V is TRBV3-1; D is unclear. CDR1 is LGHDT, CDR2 YNNKEL, per germline (reference sequence). Trimming stripped 3 bases from V and 5 bases from J, with 9 bases between. This CDR3 region has 13 residues. The CDR3 here is CASSQRLEDTQYF. In nucleotides, the CDR3 is TGTGCCAGCAGCCAGAGACTCGAAGATACGCAGTATTTT.